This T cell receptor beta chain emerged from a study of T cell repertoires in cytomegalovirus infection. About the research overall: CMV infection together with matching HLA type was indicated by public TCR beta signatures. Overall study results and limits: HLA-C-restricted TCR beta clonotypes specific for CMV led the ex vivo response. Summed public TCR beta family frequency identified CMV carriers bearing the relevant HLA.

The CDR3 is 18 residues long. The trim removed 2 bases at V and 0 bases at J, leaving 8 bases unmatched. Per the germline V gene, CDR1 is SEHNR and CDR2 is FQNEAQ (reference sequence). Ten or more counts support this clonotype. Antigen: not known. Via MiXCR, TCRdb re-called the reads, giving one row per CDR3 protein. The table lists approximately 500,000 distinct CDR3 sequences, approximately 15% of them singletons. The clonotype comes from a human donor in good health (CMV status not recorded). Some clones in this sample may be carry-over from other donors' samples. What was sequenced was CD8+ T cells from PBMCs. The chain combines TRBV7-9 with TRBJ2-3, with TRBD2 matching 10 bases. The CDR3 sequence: CASSLTSLAGSSTDTQYF. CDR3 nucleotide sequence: TGTGCCAGCAGCTTAACGTCACTAGCGGGATCTAGCACAGATACGCAGTATTTT.